This T cell receptor beta chain was found in a study of beta chain features in type 1 diabetes. General study points: There was a possibility that cDNA sequencing over-represented cells with high TCR expression. Insertions were fewer and deletions more numerous at VDJ junctions in type 1 diabetes patients.

CD4+ naive, central memory, regulatory and stem cell-like memory subsets were isolated by sorting on CD45RO/CCR7/CD25/CD127/CD95/CD27. Trimming removed 4 bases at V and 1 base at J, with 8 bases between. The CDR3 has 14 residues. From germline, CDR1 is SEHNR and CDR2 FQNEAQ (reference sequence). This clone has at least ten counts. Its antigen is not identified. The isolated RNA, all of it, was reverse transcribed, so expressed TCRB transcripts were what got sequenced. Sequenced naive, central memory and regulatory T cell samples produced an average of about 3.7 million reads. This table comes from immunoSEQ multiplex PCR, and its TCRdb copy is limited to in-frame clones, with some not included. The data show roughly 130,000 clones, about 10% seen once.

The sequence was obtained from a man aged 18 to 30 in good health. The chain joins TRBV7-9 to TRBJ1-5; no clear D. The sample was central memory CD4+ T cells from blood. CDR3 sequence: CASSSINSNQPQHF. DNA for the CDR3: TGTGCCAGCAGCTCTATTAACAGCAATCAGCCCCAGCATTTT.